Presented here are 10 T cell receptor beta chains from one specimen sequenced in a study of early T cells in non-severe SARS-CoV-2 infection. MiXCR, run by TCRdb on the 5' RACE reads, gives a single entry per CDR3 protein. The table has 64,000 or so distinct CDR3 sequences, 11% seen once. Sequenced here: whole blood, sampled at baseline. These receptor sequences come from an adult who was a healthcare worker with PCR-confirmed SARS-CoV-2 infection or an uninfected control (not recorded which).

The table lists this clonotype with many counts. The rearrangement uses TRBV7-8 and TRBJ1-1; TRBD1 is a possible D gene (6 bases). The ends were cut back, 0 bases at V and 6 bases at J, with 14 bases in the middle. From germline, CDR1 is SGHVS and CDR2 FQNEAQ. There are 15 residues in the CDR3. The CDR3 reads CASSLASGGQSEAFF. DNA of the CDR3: TGTGCCAGCAGCTTAGCGTCGGGGGGCCAATCTGAAGCTTTCTTT.

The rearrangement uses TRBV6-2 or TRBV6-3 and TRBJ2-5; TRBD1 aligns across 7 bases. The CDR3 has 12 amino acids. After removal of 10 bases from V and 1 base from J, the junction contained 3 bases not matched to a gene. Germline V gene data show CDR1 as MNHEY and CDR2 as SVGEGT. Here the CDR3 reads CAIGQAQETQYF. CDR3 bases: TGTGCCATCGGACAGGCCCAAGAGACCCAGTACTTC.

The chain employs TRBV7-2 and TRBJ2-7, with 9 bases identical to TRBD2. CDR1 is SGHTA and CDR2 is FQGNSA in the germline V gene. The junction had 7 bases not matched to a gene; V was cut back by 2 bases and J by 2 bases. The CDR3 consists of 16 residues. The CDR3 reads CASSLWRASGTYEQYF. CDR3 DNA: TGTGCCAGCAGCTTATGGCGGGCTAGCGGGACCTACGAGCAGTACTTC.

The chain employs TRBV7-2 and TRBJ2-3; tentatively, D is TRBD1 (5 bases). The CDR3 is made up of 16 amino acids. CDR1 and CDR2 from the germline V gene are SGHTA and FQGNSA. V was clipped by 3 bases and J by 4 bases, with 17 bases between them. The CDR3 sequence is CASSFILLRGSDTQYF. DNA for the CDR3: TGTGCCAGCAGCTTTATCCTTTTAAGGGGATCAGATACGCAGTATTTT.

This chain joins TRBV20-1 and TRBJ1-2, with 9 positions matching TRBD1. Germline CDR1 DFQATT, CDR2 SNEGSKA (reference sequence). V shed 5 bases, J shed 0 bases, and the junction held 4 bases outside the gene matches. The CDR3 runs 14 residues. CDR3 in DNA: TGCAGTGCTGGGGGACAGGGATCTAACTATGGCTACACCTTC. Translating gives CSAGGQGSNYGYTF.

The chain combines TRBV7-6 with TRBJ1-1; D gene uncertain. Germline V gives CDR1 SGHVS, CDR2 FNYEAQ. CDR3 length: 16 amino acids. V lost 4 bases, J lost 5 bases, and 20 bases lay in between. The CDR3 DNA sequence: TGTGCCAGCAGCTCGAGACTGTGGGGTGAGGCGACTGAAGCTTTCTTT. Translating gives CASSSRLWGEATEAFF.

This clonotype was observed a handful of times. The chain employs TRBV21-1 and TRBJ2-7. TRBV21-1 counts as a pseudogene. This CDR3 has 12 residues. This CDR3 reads CASSAGPYEQYF. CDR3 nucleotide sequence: TGTGCCAGCAGTGCAGGACCCTACGAGCAGTACTTC.

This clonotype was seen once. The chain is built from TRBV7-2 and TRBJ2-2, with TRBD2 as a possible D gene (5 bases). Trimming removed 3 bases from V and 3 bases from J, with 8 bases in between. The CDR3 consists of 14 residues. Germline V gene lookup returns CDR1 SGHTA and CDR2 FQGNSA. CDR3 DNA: TGTGCCAGCAGCTTCGTGGGAGACACCGGGGAGCTGTTTTTT. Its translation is CASSFVGDTGELFF.

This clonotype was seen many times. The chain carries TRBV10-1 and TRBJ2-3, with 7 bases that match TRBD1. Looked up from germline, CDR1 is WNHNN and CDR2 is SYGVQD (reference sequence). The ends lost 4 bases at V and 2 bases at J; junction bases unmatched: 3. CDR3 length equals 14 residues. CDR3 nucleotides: TGCGCCAGCAGTGCGGACAGGCCCACAGATACGCAGTATTTT. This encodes CASSADRPTDTQYF.

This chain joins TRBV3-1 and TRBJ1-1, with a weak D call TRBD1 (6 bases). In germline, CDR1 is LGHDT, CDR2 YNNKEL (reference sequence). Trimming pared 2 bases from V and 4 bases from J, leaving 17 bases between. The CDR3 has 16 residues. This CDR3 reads CASSQRRGLQGTEAFF. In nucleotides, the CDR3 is TGTGCCAGCAGCCAACGTCGTGGGTTACAGGGCACTGAAGCTTTCTTT.